Following are 15 T cell receptor beta chains from one sample sequenced in a study of technical replicates of blood from a few donors (dated by TCRdb to between 2016 and 2019). Libraries came from the immunoSEQ multiplex PCR assay. TCRdb provides this immuneACCESS table in a form limited to in-frame rearrangements. Some clones are lacking; in checked studies, under half of them reflect an unresolved V gene, and why the rest are absent is not known. For this sample the table gives approximately 82,000 clones, of which about 91% were detected only once. Around 0.37% of the sample comes from the top ten. The sample was T cells isolated from PBMCs. The source is a human donor in good health. Some clones in this sample may be carry-over from other donors' samples.

This chain joins TRBV7-8 and TRBJ2-1; no clear D gene. V shed 4 bases and J shed 8 bases, with 9 bases lying between them. The CDR3 loop spans 12 amino acids. The V gene's germline CDR1 is SGHVS and CDR2 FQNEAQ. The CDR3: CASSYTVDEQFF. The CDR3 nucleotides are TGTGCCAGCAGCTACACCGTGGATGAGCAGTTCTTC.

The chain employs TRBV4-3 and TRBJ2-7, with a weak D call TRBD1 (6 bases). The CDR3 has 15 amino acids. Germline loops: CDR1 LGHNA, CDR2 YSLEER. V was trimmed by 1 base and J by 3 bases, leaving 13 bases between them. CDR3 bases: TGCGCCAGCAGCCAAGCGGACAGCGACCACTACGAGCAGTACTTC. Translating it yields CASSQADSDHYEQYF.

J is TRBJ2-7 and V is TRBV29-1, with 7 positions matching TRBD2. Germline lookup yields CDR1 SQVTM and CDR2 ANQGSEA. The CDR3 length is 13 residues. The J segment lost 3 bases and the V segment lost 5 bases, leaving 7 bases of the junction unmatched. The CDR3 reads CSVWGGDYYEQYF. The DNA for the CDR3 is TGCAGCGTTTGGGGCGGGGACTACTACGAGCAGTACTTC.

The chain combines TRBV2 with TRBJ2-3; D is ambiguous. Germline V lookup: CDR1 SNHLY, CDR2 FYNNEI. The germline V and J ends were trimmed by 10 bases and 4 bases, with 18 bases remaining between them. The CDR3 is 14 amino acids. For the CDR3, the DNA is TGTGCCACCCAGACTCCTCTTCACGCAGATACGCAGTATTTT. Translating it yields CATQTPLHADTQYF.

The gene calls are TRBV27 and TRBJ2-7; TRBD2 might be the D (5 bases). The CDR3 length is 14 residues. Germline V gene lookup returns CDR1 MNHEY and CDR2 SMNVEV (reference sequence). V dropped 5 bases and J dropped 6 bases, with 17 bases sitting between them. CDR3 nucleotides: TGTGCCAGCAGTCTGAAACTAGTCTCTGCCGAGCAGTACTTC. Its protein is CASSLKLVSAEQYF.

CDR3 residues: CASSEFHSGELFF. The CDR3 region has the DNA TGTGCCAGCAGTGAATTCCACTCCGGGGAGCTGTTTTTT. This chain uses TRBV2 with TRBJ2-2; D uncertain. Germline values: CDR1 SNHLY, CDR2 FYNNEI. The CDR3 runs to 13 residues. V gave up 2 bases and J gave up 6 bases, with 7 bases separating them. The full variable domain, completed using reference TRBV2 and TRBJ2-2, is EPEVTQTPSHQVTQMGQEVILRCVPISNHLYFYWYRQILGQKVEFLVSFYNNEISEKSEIFDDQFSVERPDGSNFTLKIRSTKLEDSAMYFCASSEFHSGELFFGEGSRLTVL.

The chain combines TRBV10-3 with TRBJ2-1, with D possibly being TRBD2 (5 bases). Per the germline V gene, CDR1 is ENHRY and CDR2 is SYGVKD. The CDR3 is made up of 16 amino acids. Trimming pared 1 base from V and 9 bases from J, leaving 19 bases between. CDR3 nucleotide sequence: TGTGCCATCAGTGAGTTTTTGGGTTCTAGCTCTAGTGAGCAGTTCTTC. Translating gives CAISEFLGSSSSEQFF.

This chain joins TRBV6-1 and TRBJ2-2; a weak D match, TRBD2 (5 bases). Germline loops: CDR1 MNHNS, CDR2 SASEGT. CDR3 length: 15 residues. Deletions cut 5 bases from V and 4 bases from J, with 14 bases between. The DNA of the CDR3 is TGTGCCAGCAGTCTAGAGGGTCAGTTCACCGGGGAGCTGTTTTTT. Protein: CASSLEGQFTGELFF.

This chain connects TRBV9 to TRBJ2-7; possible D gene TRBD2, 5 bases. The ends were cut back, 0 bases at V and 4 bases at J, with 14 bases in the middle. Germline loops: CDR1 SGDLS, CDR2 YYNGEE. The CDR3 length is 15 residues. The chain's CDR3 is CASSVAGGESYEQYF. CDR3 nucleotides: TGTGCCAGCAGCGTAGCTGGTGGGGAGAGTTACGAGCAGTACTTC.

The chain combines TRBV5-1 with TRBJ2-1, with TRBD2 matching over 14 bases. The V segment lost 4 bases and the J segment 4 bases; nucleotides outside the gene matches: 4. Germline CDR1 is SGHRS and CDR2 is YFSETQ. The CDR3 length is 16 residues. CDR3: CASSIRTSGGYNEQFF. CDR3 sequence (DNA): TGCGCCAGCAGCATACGGACTAGCGGGGGGTACAATGAGCAGTTCTTC.

V usage is TRBV28 and J usage is TRBJ1-2; TRBD1 matches at 7 bases. CDR3 size: 15 residues. Germline assignment: CDR1 MDHEN and CDR2 SYDVKM. Losses at the gene ends were 5 bases for V and 7 bases for J; bases not matched to a gene: 13. The CDR3 here is CASSPQLDRFGGYTF. Written as DNA, the CDR3 is TGTGCCAGCAGTCCACAACTGGACAGGTTCGGTGGCTACACCTTC.

V usage is TRBV5-8 and J usage is TRBJ2-1; 7 nucleotides align to TRBD2. This CDR3 contains 15 residues. The ends lost 2 bases at V and 7 bases at J; junction bases unmatched: 9. Germline CDR1 and CDR2: SGHTS and YDEGEE. The CDR3 nucleotides read TGTGCCAGCAGCTTCGGGGTAATAGCGGGTAATGAGCAGTTCTTC. It encodes CASSFGVIAGNEQFF.

In DNA, the CDR3 is TGTGCCAGCTCACCAGCAGGGGTGGACTATGGCTACACCTTC. This gives the protein CASSPAGVDYGYTF. This chain connects TRBV18 to TRBJ1-2; D might be TRBD1 (6 bases). In germline, CDR1 is KGHSH, CDR2 LQKENI. V was shortened by 2 bases and J by 3 bases, with 10 bases between the two germline ends. CDR3 size: 14 residues.

V usage is TRBV12-5 and J usage is TRBJ1-5; TRBD1 is a possible D gene (6 bases). Germline V lookup: CDR1 LGHNT, CDR2 FRNRAP. CDR3 length: 13 amino acids. V was trimmed by 6 bases and J by 7 bases, leaving 13 bases between them. As DNA, the CDR3 is TGTGCTAGTGGGTCGGGGGGGCGACAGCCCCAGCATTTT. It specifies CASGSGGRQPQHF.

This chain joins TRBV5-8 and TRBJ2-5, with 7 bases matching TRBD2. J was trimmed by 5 bases and V by 2 bases; bases with no gene match: 3. The CDR3 has 13 amino acids. CDR1 is SGHTS, CDR2 YDEGEE, per germline. CDR3 sequence (DNA): TGTGCCAGCAGCTTATCCGGGGGGGAGACCCAGTACTTC. It translates to CASSLSGGETQYF.